These T cell receptor beta chains were read from a single sample in a study of blood T cell repertoires in COVID-19. Clones were read by immunoSEQ multiplex PCR, and TCRdb kept only the in-frame ones, dropping some. The sample gives about 30,000 clones, roughly 87% of which show up once; around 9.9% is in the top ten. The sample comprised peripheral blood. The receptor source for this set is a human donor in a cohort sampled during active COVID-19. Each CDR3 is given without its conserved first and last residue. A D gene is named only where the DNA matches it firmly. The listing skips clone size in some rows; elsewhere it reads once, few, many or a size class.

>TRBV28|TRBD1|TRBJ1-6|.
ASSSGQPNSPLH
>TRBV7-6|TRBD2|TRBJ2-1|.
ASSKISGGKRREQF
>TRBV18|.|TRBJ1-1|.
ASSPGIGGRLTEAF
>TRBV10-2|TRBD2|TRBJ2-7|.
ASLSGGSYEQY
>TRBV7-7|TRBD2|TRBJ2-1|.
ASSLVGLAGANEQF
>TRBV13|.|TRBJ1-2|.
ASSNRGNYGYT
>TRBV4-2|TRBD2|TRBJ2-1|.
ASSHSGRLAGNNEQF
>TRBV6-5|.|TRBJ1-2|medium-sized
ASSPYRGEGGYT
>TRBV3-1/TRBV3-2|TRBD2|TRBJ2-1|.
ASSPLAGVYNEQF
>TRBV28|TRBD1|TRBJ1-1|.
ASITTGENTEAF
>TRBV11-2|.|TRBJ2-2|once
ASSSEELDPNTGELF
>TRBV9|TRBD2|TRBJ2-2|.
ASTPGGGARAGELF
>TRBV4-1|.|TRBJ2-7|.
ASSQLKSLGTYTYEQY
>TRBV7-2|TRBD2|TRBJ2-5|.
ASSPARDSGGKTQY
>TRBV7-9|.|TRBJ2-3|.
ASSSGTKGDTQY
>TRBV19|TRBD1|TRBJ2-2|once
ASSIVTRTGDTGELF
>TRBV7-2|.|TRBJ1-2|.
ASSLSTAYYGYT
>TRBV4-3|.|TRBJ2-7|.
ASSPRTNYEQY
>TRBV9|.|TRBJ1-2|.
ASSVITGLSYGYT
>TRBV7-8|.|TRBJ1-5|.
ASSIGLTNQPQH
>TRBV7-6|TRBD2|TRBJ2-1|.
ASSLFSGGAAYNEQF
>TRBV7-6|TRBD1|TRBJ1-1|.
ASAKGQGMNTEAF
>TRBV27|.|TRBJ2-5|once
ASRPRGFGETQY
>TRBV3-1/TRBV3-2|.|TRBJ2-7|.
ASSQGIQWGPVSNEQY
>TRBV3-1/TRBV3-2|.|TRBJ2-2|.
ASSQQHNTGELF
>TRBV7-9|TRBD2|TRBJ2-4|.
ASSLGSASGGKNIQY
>TRBV7-8|TRBD1|TRBJ2-7|.
ASSPARGQGGYEQY
>TRBV19|TRBD2|TRBJ2-3|few
ASTDSGGITDTQY
>TRBV11-2|TRBD2|TRBJ2-2|.
ASSLAGGRGTGELF
>TRBV3-1/TRBV3-2|TRBD2|TRBJ2-5|.
ASSTGTMGTQY
>TRBV14|TRBD1|TRBJ1-1|.
ASSPDRGRWMPEAF
>TRBV9|TRBD1|TRBJ1-1|.
ASSPGSTGQTEAF
>TRBV4-3|TRBD1|TRBJ1-1|.
ASSQAQDRFTEAF
>TRBV6-5|.|TRBJ1-4|.
ASSYRGLMKNEKLF
>TRBV11-2|.|TRBJ2-1|.
ASSLGGSSSSYNEQF
>TRBV10-3|TRBD2|TRBJ2-5|.
AISGRSGGAGETQY
>TRBV14|TRBD2|TRBJ2-3|.
ASSLSGESDTQY
>TRBV6-2/TRBV6-3|.|TRBJ1-2|once
ASSYSSQAYGYT
>TRBV5-6|TRBD2|TRBJ2-1|.
ASSYSGGGLINEQF
>TRBV27|.|TRBJ1-2|.
ASSLWGQGPNYGYT
>TRBV7-3|TRBD2|TRBJ2-3|.
ASSLGLAGGDTQY
>TRBV5-1|.|TRBJ2-3|.
ASSHGTTLSTDTQY